Listed here are 26 T cell receptor beta chains from one sample, sequenced in a study of Graves' ophthalmopathy and Graves' hyperthyroidism. Amplification of the TCR beta CDR3 regions used RNA transcripts (as template). After a first-round RT-PCR with HTBI primers, a second-round multiplex PCR was run. TCRdb redid the calling of the multiplex PCR reads with MiXCR, one entry per CDR3 protein. The sample yields roughly 350,000 distinct CDR3 sequences, approximately 18% seen once. Sequencing was done on a sample of peripheral blood. Receptors were obtained from an adult woman with stable Graves' hyperthyroidism.

V usage is TRBV7-2 and J usage is TRBJ2-5; TRBD1 aligns across 8 bases. CDR1 and CDR2 from the germline V gene are SGHTA and FQGNSA. The CDR3 is 15 residues long. The ends lost 4 bases at V and 7 bases at J; junction bases unmatched: 11. The CDR3 reads CASSYVRDRSGTQYF. CDR3 nucleotide sequence: TGTGCCAGCAGCTACGTCCGGGACAGGTCGGGGACCCAGTACTTC.

This clonotype was picked up many times. J is TRBJ2-7 and V is TRBV29-1, with 9 bases that match TRBD1. V shed 6 bases, J shed 7 bases, and the junction held 7 bases outside the gene matches. Germline V gene lookup returns CDR1 SQVTM and CDR2 ANQGSEA. The CDR3 loop spans 12 amino acids. DNA for the CDR3: TGCAGCGTGACGGGACAGGGTGGAGAGCAGTACTTC. It codes for CSVTGQGGEQYF.

This clonotype showed up many times. The J gene is TRBJ1-2, the V gene TRBV20-1; unclear D gene. CDR1 DFQATT and CDR2 SNEGSKA come from the germline V gene (reference sequence). V gave up 7 bases and J gave up 7 bases, with 22 bases separating them. This CDR3 is built from 14 residues. The CDR3 DNA is TGCAGTGTGCCTCACCCTGACCGCCGGGGTGGCTACACCTTC. Its protein product is CSVPHPDRRGGYTF.

This clonotype came up many times. The chain combines TRBV20-1 with TRBJ2-5, with TRBD2 matching over 7 bases. CDR1 is DFQATT and CDR2 is SNEGSKA in the germline V gene (reference sequence). The CDR3 runs to 16 residues. V gave up 0 bases and J gave up 0 bases; unmatched junction bases: 7. The CDR3 sequence: CSARDPRAGNQETQYF. The CDR3 coding sequence is TGCAGTGCTAGAGACCCAAGAGCGGGAAACCAAGAGACCCAGTACTTC.

There are many counts of this clonotype. The V and J genes are TRBV2 and TRBJ2-7; no clear D gene. The germline CDR1 and CDR2 sequences are SNHLY and FYNNEI. The CDR3 covers 12 residues. The germline V and J ends were trimmed by 6 bases and 2 bases, with 8 bases remaining between them. The CDR3 DNA reads as TGTGCCAGCAGCCGCTTAACCTACGAGCAGTACTTC. This sequence encodes CASSRLTYEQYF. Combining the CDR3 with reference TRBV2 and TRBJ2-7 gives the whole variable domain EPEVTQTPSHQVTQMGQEVILRCVPISNHLYFYWYRQILGQKVEFLVSFYNNEISEKSEIFDDQFSVERPDGSNFTLKIRSTKLEDSAMYFCASSRLTYEQYFGPGTRLTVT.

This clonotype has ten or more counts. The rearrangement joins TRBV27 to TRBJ1-1; 10 bases line up with TRBD1. The CDR3 runs 16 residues. V lost 6 bases to trimming and J lost 4 bases; unmatched junction nucleotides: 11. CDR1 is MNHEY, CDR2 SMNVEV, per germline (reference sequence). CDR3 sequence: CASRSGTGDLSTEAFF. CDR3 in DNA: TGTGCCAGCAGATCCGGGACAGGGGATCTGAGCACTGAAGCTTTCTTT.

This clonotype was detected only a few times. The chain uses TRBV19 and TRBJ2-2, with D perhaps matching TRBD1 or TRBD2 (5 bases each). Germline CDR1 reads LNHDA; CDR2 reads SQIVND (reference sequence). The CDR3 runs 15 residues. Trimming shortened V by 6 bases and J by 4 bases, and 15 bases separated the two germline ends. The CDR3 nucleotides read TGTGCCAGTAGACGCAGCGAGGGGCGCACCGGGGAGCTGTTTTTT. It yields the protein CASRRSEGRTGELFF.

This clonotype was counted at least ten times. This rearrangement joins TRBV28 to TRBJ2-7; 9 bases map to TRBD1. Per the germline V gene, CDR1 is MDHEN and CDR2 is SYDVKM. The CDR3 extends over 15 amino acids. J was trimmed by 5 bases and V by 5 bases; bases with no gene match: 10. The CDR3 bases are TGTGCCAGCAGTCTCCGGGACAGGGTGTCCCACGAGCAGTACTTC. Its protein is CASSLRDRVSHEQYF.

In this sample, this clonotype turned up many times. The CDR3 DNA sequence: TGTGCCAGCAGCGGAGGGAGGGACGAAGAGACCCAGTACTTC. Amino acid sequence: CASSGGRDEETQYF. This sequence joins TRBV9 and TRBJ2-5; TRBD2 matches at 7 bases. The CDR3 runs 14 residues. V gave up 3 bases and J gave up 3 bases; unmatched junction bases: 5. Germline CDR1 is SGDLS and CDR2 is YYNGEE.

This rearrangement joins TRBV12-3 or TRBV12-4 to TRBJ1-5; TRBD1 might be the D (5 bases). This CDR3 region has 13 residues. Trimming left V 7 bases short and J 8 bases short, with 15 bases between. CDR3 sequence: CASNQGLIEPQHF. The CDR3 DNA sequence: TGTGCCAGCAATCAGGGTTTGATTGAGCCCCAGCATTTT.

This clonotype was counted many times. The chain links TRBV27 to TRBJ1-4, with a tentative D call TRBD1 (6 bases). Germline V CDR1 and CDR2: MNHEY, SMNVEV (reference sequence). V was pared by 2 bases and J by 7 bases, with 14 bases between. CDR3 size: 15 residues. CDR3 amino acids: CASSLTGALGEKLFF. The CDR3 bases are TGTGCCAGCAGTTTAACGGGGGCTTTAGGTGAAAAACTGTTTTTT.

The chain is built from TRBV15 and TRBJ1-5; TRBD1 matches at 7 bases. Germline V gives CDR1 LNHNV, CDR2 YYDKDF (reference sequence). The CDR3 is 13 amino acids. The ends lost 4 bases at V and 9 bases at J; junction bases unmatched: 6. CDR3 loop: CATSITGEGPQHF. In DNA, the CDR3 is TGTGCCACCAGCATTACAGGGGAAGGGCCCCAGCATTTT.

This clonotype was detected many times. The rearrangement uses TRBV25-1 and TRBJ2-4; 15 bases agree with TRBD2. The CDR3 runs 17 residues. Germline assignment: CDR1 MGHDK and CDR2 SYGVNS. After removal of 1 base from V and 4 bases from J, the junction contained 2 bases not matched to a gene. The CDR3 nucleotides read TGTGCCAGCAGTGAATGGGGACTAGCGGGAGGAAAAAACATTCAGTACTTC. This translates into CASSEWGLAGGKNIQYF.

The rearrangement uses TRBV12-3 or TRBV12-4 and TRBJ1-1; D is ambiguous. CDR3 length: 15 residues. Trimming stripped 6 bases from V and 2 bases from J, with 16 bases between. The CDR3 DNA sequence: TGTGCCAGCAGAGGTGACGCAAGCTTCAACACTGAAGCTTTCTTT. Translating it yields CASRGDASFNTEAFF.

This clonotype was detected ten times or more. This rearrangement joins TRBV29-1 to TRBJ1-1; perhaps TRBD1 as D (5 bases). Looked up from germline, CDR1 is SQVTM and CDR2 is ANQGSEA. There are 13 residues in the CDR3. The germline V and J ends were trimmed by 5 bases and 3 bases, with 13 bases remaining between them. DNA for the CDR3: TGCAGCGTTAAGGACACGGGGGACACTGAAGCTTTCTTT. It encodes CSVKDTGDTEAFF.

This clonotype was counted at least ten times. V and J are TRBV12-3 or TRBV12-4 and TRBJ1-5; D is possibly TRBD1 (5 bases). CDR3 length: 16 amino acids. Between the trimmed V and J ends, which lost 3 bases and 4 bases, there was a span of 16 bases. In DNA form, the CDR3 reads TGTGCCAGCAGTTTCACCGTTGGGGGATGGAATCAGCCCCAGCATTTT. It encodes CASSFTVGGWNQPQHF.

This clonotype was seen more than once but under ten times. CDR3 loop: CSTKGGEGYEQYF. Here the CDR3 DNA reads TGCAGCACAAAAGGAGGGGAGGGGTACGAGCAGTACTTC. V gene TRBV29-1 combines with J gene TRBJ2-7, with 7 bases fitting TRBD2. Germline V gene sequence: CDR1 SQVTM, CDR2 ANQGSEA. V was pared by 8 bases and J by 4 bases, with 11 bases of the junction left unmatched. The CDR3 sequence is 13 residues long.

As for this clonotype: One end of the junction is discordant with germline, which a read error may explain. The V gene is TRBV7-9, the J gene TRBJ2-7, with D unclear. The CDR3 extends over 11 amino acids. Per the germline V gene, CDR1 is SEHNR and CDR2 is FQNEAQ (reference sequence). CDR3 nucleotides: TGTGCCTGCAGACGAGGATACGAGCAGTACTTC. This gives the protein CACRRGYEQYF.

Many counts were recorded for this clonotype. The V and J genes are TRBV6-5 and TRBJ1-1; D gene ambiguous. Germline V gives CDR1 MNHEY, CDR2 SVGAGI. V was clipped by 2 bases and J by 3 bases, with 7 bases between them. The CDR3 has 13 residues. For the CDR3, the DNA is TGTGCCAGCAGTTACGCCGGGTACACTGAAGCTTTCTTT. Translating it yields CASSYAGYTEAFF.

At least ten counts were recorded for this clonotype. The chain combines TRBV27 with TRBJ2-7; 9 bases map to TRBD2. This CDR3 has 14 amino acids. V dropped 6 bases and J dropped 5; count of bases not matched to a gene: 8. CDR1 is MNHEY and CDR2 is SMNVEV in the germline V gene (reference sequence). CDR3 DNA: TGTGCCAGCAGAGCGGGCGGGAGGGCAGACGAGCAGTACTTC. It yields the protein CASRAGGRADEQYF.

The table lists this clonotype with many counts. The chain has TRBV29-1 and TRBJ1-2; D is unclear. Germline CDR1 reads SQVTM; CDR2 reads ANQGSEA. With 5 bases removed from V and 2 bases from J, the gap between germline ends came to 9 bases. The CDR3 consists of 12 residues. CDR3 bases: TGCAGCGTTCATTCTCAAAACTATGGCTACACCTTC. Translating it yields CSVHSQNYGYTF.

This clonotype was recorded many times. This rearrangement joins TRBV7-2 to TRBJ2-7; tentative D call: TRBD2 (5 bases). The CDR3 extends over 13 amino acids. V was trimmed by 6 bases and J by 1 base, leaving 10 bases between them. Germline V gene data show CDR1 as SGHTA and CDR2 as FQGNSA. The CDR3 DNA sequence: TGTGCCAGCAGGGTGGGAGAATCCTACGAGCAGTACTTC. Protein product: CASRVGESYEQYF.

The chain has TRBV12-3 or TRBV12-4 and TRBJ1-5; perhaps TRBD1 as D (5 bases). The CDR3 covers 16 residues. V gave up 5 bases and J gave up 2 bases, with 16 bases separating them. The CDR3 region has the DNA TGTGCCAGCAGTCTCGCCGGGGGGGTAGGCAATCAGCCCCAGCATTTT. This codes for CASSLAGGVGNQPQHF.

In its sample, this clonotype was seen many times. The rearrangement uses TRBV28 and TRBJ1-1, with D maybe TRBD1 (5 bases). The CDR3 contains 14 residues. V lost 7 bases, J lost 7 bases, and 19 bases lay in between. Per germline, CDR1 MDHEN and CDR2 SYDVKM. CDR3 sequence: CASTAWSRANEAFF. The CDR3 nucleotides are TGTGCCAGCACCGCGTGGTCCAGGGCTAATGAAGCTTTCTTT.

Ten or more counts support this clonotype. V usage is TRBV6-5 and J usage is TRBJ1-1, with 7 bases aligning to TRBD1. CDR3 length: 12 amino acids. Germline CDR1 reads MNHEY; CDR2 reads SVGAGI. Trimming cost V 8 bases and J 13 bases; bases outside gene matches: 13. DNA for the CDR3: TGTGCCAGCTACCGGGACAGCGGCCTGGTTTTCTTT. It codes for CASYRDSGLVFF.

This clonotype was recorded at least ten times. The chain has TRBV12-3 or TRBV12-4 and TRBJ2-7, with D perhaps matching TRBD1 or TRBD2 (6 bases each). Deletions cut 8 bases from V and 6 bases from J, with 17 bases between. This CDR3 contains 13 residues. The CDR3 DNA follows: TGTGCCAGCTCCCCGGGAGCCAGGGGCGAGCAGTACTTC. Protein product: CASSPGARGEQYF.